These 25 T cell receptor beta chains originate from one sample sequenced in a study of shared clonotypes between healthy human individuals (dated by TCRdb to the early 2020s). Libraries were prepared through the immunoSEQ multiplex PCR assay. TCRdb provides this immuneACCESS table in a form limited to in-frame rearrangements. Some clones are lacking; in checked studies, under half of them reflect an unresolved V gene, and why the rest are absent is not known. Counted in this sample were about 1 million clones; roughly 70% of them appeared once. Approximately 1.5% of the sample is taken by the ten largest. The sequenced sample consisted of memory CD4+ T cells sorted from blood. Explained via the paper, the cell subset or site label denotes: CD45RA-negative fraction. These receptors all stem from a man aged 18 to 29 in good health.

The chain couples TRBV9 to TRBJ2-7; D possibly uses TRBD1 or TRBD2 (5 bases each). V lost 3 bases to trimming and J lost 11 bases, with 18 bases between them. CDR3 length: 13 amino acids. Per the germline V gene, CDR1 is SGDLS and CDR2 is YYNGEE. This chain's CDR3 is CASSASTGTLEYF. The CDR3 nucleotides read TGTGCCAGCAGCGCATCAACCGGGACCCTAGAGTACTTC.

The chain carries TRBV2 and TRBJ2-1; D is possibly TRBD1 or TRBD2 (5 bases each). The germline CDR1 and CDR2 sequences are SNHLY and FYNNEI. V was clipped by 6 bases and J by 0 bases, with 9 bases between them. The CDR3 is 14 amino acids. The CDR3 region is CASSRESSYNEQFF. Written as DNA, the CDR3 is TGTGCCAGCAGCAGGGAGAGCTCCTACAATGAGCAGTTCTTC.

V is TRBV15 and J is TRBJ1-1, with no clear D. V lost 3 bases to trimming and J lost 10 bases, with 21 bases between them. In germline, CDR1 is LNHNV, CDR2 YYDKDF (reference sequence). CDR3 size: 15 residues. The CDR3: CATSRTPTPQEGAFF. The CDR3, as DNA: TGTGCCACCAGCAGGACCCCAACACCTCAGGAGGGAGCTTTCTTT.

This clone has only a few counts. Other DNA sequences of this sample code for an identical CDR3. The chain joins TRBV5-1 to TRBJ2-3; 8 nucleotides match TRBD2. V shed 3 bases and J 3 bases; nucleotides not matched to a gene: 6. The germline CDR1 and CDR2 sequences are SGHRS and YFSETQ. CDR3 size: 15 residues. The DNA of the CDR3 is TGCGCCAGCAGCTCCGGGACTAGGTCGACAGATACGCAGTATTTT. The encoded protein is CASSSGTRSTDTQYF.

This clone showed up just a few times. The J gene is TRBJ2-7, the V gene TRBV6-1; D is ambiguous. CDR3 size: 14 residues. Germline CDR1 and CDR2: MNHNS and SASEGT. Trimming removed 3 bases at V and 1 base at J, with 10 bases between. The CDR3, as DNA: TGTGCCAGCAGTGACTACGTTAGATCCTACGAGCAGTACTTC. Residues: CASSDYVRSYEQYF.

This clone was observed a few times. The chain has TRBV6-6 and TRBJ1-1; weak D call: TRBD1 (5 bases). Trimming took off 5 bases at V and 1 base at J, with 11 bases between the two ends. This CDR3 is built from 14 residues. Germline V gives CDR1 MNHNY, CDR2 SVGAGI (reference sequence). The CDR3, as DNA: TGTGCCAGCAGTCGCCAGGGACCGAACACTGAAGCTTTCTTT. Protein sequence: CASSRQGPNTEAFF.

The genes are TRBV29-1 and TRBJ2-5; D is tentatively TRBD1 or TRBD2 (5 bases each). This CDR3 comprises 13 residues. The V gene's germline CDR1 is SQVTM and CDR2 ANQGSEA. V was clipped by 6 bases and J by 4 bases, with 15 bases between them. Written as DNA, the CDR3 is TGCAGCGTAGCCCGGGACGGAGGAGAGACCCAGTACTTC. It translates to CSVARDGGETQYF.

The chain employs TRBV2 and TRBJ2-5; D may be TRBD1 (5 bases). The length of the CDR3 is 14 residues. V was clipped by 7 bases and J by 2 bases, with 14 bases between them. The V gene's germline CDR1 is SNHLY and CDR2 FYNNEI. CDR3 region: CASTLTELQETQYF. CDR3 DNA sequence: TGTGCCAGCACCCTGACAGAACTACAAGAGACCCAGTACTTC.

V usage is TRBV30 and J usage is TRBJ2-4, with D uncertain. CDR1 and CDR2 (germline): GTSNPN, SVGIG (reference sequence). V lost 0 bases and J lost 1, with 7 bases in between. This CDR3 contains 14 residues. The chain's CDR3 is CAWSVQQAKNIQYF. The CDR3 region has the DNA TGTGCCTGGAGTGTACAACAGGCCAAAAACATTCAGTACTTC.

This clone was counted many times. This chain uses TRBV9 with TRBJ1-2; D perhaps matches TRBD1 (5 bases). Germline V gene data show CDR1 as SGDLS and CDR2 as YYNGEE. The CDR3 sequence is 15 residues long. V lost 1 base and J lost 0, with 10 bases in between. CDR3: CASSVSPTANYGYTF. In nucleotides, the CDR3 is TGTGCCAGCAGCGTAAGTCCGACAGCTAACTATGGCTACACCTTC. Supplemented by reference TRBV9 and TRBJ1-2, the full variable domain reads DSGVTQTPKHLITATGQRVTLRCSPRSGDLSVYWYQQSLDQGLQFLIQYYNGEERAKGNILERFSAQQFPDLHSELNLSSLELGDSALYFCASSVSPTANYGYTFGSGTRLTVV.

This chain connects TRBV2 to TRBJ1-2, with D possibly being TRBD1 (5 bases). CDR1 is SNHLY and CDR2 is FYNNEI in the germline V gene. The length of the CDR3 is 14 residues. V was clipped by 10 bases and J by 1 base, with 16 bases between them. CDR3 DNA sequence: TGTGCCACCTCAAGGGACGGTAATAACTATGGCTACACCTTC. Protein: CATSRDGNNYGYTF.

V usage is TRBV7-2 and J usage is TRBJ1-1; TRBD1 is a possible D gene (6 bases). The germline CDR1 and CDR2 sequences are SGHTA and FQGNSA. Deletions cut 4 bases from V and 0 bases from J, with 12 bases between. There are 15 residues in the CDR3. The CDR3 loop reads CASSSGQTMNTEAFF. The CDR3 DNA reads TGTGCCAGCAGCTCCGGACAGACCATGAACACTGAAGCTTTCTTT.

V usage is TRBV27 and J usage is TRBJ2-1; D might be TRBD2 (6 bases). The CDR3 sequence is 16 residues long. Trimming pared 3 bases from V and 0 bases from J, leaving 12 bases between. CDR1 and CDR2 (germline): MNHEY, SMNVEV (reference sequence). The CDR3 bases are TGTGCCAGCAGTTTGATCGGACTAAGCTCCTACAATGAGCAGTTCTTC. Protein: CASSLIGLSSYNEQFF.

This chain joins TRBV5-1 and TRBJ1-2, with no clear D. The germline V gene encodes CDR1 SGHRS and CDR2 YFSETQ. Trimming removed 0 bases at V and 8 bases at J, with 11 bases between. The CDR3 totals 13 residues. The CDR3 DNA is TGCGCCAGCAGCTTGGTTTCCAGAGAAGGCTACACCTTC. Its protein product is CASSLVSREGYTF.

CDR3 nucleotides: TGTGCCAGCAGTACCTTCCAGGACAGAATTTACGGCTACACCTTC. Translated: CASSTFQDRIYGYTF. The V call is TRBV6-6, the J call TRBJ1-2, with D perhaps matching TRBD1 (6 bases). With 5 bases removed from V and 8 bases from J, the gap between germline ends came to 21 bases. The CDR3 runs to 15 residues. Germline CDR1 and CDR2: MNHNY and SVGAGI (reference sequence).

The CDR3 protein is CASRATGGGETQYF. CDR3 in DNA: TGTGCCAGCAGGGCAACAGGGGGCGGTGAGACCCAGTACTTC. This chain links TRBV7-9 with TRBJ2-5; 9 nucleotides agree with TRBD1. Unmatched junction bases numbered 7, after V lost 6 bases and J lost 5 bases. The germline CDR1 and CDR2 sequences are SEHNR and FQNEAQ (reference sequence). CDR3 size: 14 residues.

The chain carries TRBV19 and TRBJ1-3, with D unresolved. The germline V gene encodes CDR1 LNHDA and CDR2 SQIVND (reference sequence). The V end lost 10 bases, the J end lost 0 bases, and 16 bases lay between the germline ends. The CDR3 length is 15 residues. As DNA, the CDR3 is TGTGCCACCCGGACCGACCGTAACTCTGGAAACACCATATATTTT. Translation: CATRTDRNSGNTIYF.

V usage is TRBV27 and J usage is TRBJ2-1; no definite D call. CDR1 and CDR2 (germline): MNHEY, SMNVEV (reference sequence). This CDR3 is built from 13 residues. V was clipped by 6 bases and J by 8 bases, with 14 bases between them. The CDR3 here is CASRPWQTDEQFF. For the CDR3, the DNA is TGTGCCAGCAGGCCCTGGCAAACCGATGAGCAGTTCTTC.

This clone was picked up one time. The CDR3 DNA follows: TGCGCCAGCAGTCATCCCGGGGACACTGAAGCTTTCTTT. This encodes CASSHPGDTEAFF. The chain has TRBV23-1 and TRBJ1-1; no clear D gene. TRBV23-1 is assigned to the ORF class and has an uncertain function. The CDR3 covers 13 residues. V lost 3 bases to trimming and J lost 3 bases, with 8 bases between them.

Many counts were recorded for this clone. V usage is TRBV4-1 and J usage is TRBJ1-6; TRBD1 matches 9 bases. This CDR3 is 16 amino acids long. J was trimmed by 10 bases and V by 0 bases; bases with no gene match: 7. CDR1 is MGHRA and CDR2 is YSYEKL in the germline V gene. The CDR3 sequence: CASSQEGTGSYSPLHF. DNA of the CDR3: TGCGCCAGCAGCCAAGAGGGGACAGGGTCATACTCACCCCTCCACTTT.

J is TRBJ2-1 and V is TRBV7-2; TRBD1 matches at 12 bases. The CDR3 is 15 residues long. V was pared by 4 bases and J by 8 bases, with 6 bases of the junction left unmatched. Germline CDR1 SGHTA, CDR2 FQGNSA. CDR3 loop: CASSSRGTGGDEQFF. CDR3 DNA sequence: TGTGCCAGCAGCTCTCGAGGGACAGGGGGCGATGAGCAGTTCTTC.

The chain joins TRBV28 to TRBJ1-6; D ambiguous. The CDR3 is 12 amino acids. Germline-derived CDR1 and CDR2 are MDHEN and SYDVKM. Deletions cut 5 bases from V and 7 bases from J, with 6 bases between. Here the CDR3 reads CASSERNSPLHF. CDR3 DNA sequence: TGTGCCAGCAGTGAACGGAATTCACCCCTCCACTTT.

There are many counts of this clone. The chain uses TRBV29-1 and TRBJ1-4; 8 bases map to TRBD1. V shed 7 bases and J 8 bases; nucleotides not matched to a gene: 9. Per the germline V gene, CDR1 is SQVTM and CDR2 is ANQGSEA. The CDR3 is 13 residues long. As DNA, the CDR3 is TGCAGCGGTGTAGACAGGGGAGACGAAAAACTGTTTTTT. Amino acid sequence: CSGVDRGDEKLFF.

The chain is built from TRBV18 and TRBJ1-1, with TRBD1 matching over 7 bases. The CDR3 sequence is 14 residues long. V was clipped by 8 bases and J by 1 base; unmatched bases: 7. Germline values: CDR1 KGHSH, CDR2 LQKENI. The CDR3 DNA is TGTGCCAGCCTGGGGGACAGATCGAACACTGAAGCTTTCTTT. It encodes CASLGDRSNTEAFF.

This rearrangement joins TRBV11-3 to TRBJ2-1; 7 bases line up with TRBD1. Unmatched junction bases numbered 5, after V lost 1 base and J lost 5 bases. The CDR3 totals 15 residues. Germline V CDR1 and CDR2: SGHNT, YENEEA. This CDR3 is CASSLARGSDNEQFF. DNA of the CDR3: TGTGCCAGCAGCTTAGCCAGGGGGAGCGACAATGAGCAGTTCTTC.